This T cell receptor beta chain was captured by sequencing in a study of blood T cell repertoires in COVID-19 (dated by TCRdb to 2019 to 2021). In the study overall: Collaborator samples came from the United States, Italy and Spain and covered acute and convalescent phases of COVID-19. Samples came from the ongoing ImmuneRACE study (first 160 participants) plus 1,254 subjects from 6 global collaborators. A freely available public database, intended as a resource for researchers studying the immune response to SARS-CoV-2, is where the repertoires were released. The prospective study material was composed of cDNA or gDNA derived from T cells, B-cell-depleted T cells, or PBMCs. Where available, HLA class I and class II types were obtained from metadata supplied by the sample provider rather than from assay-based typing. A de-identified subject ID, COVID-19 status, age in years and sex were almost always included in the sample metadata. The dataset comprised deeply sampled blood TCRbeta repertoires from subjects exposed to, actively infected with, or recovered from COVID-19.

CDR3 length: 13 amino acids, cysteine to phenylalanine. The kept DNA is CDR3 alone, 39 bases in frame from the first base. CDR1 and CDR2 were assigned from the germline V gene (reference sequence) as LNHNV and YYDKDF. The junction shows trimming of 2 bases on V and 4 bases on J, plus 8 bases between the germline ends. For this clone: The antigen it recognizes is unknown. Qualities for individual bases were not recorded, and no much larger clone is one base off.

Overall study outcomes, separate from this receptor: The quantity of clinical and demographic metadata differed by source and by participant and was supplied without curation.

TCRbeta CDR3 regions were amplified from genomic DNA using the immunoSEQ Assay, a bias-controlled multiplex PCR. The published analysis was carried out like this. The number of nucleated cells in each sample was estimated by amplification of reference gene primers within the assay. To quantify the absolute abundance of each unique TCRbeta CDR3 rearrangement, sequence reads were collapsed and filtered. For each sample, productive Simpson clonality was calculated as the square root of Simpson's diversity index over productive rearrangements. TCRdb re-hosts the immuneACCESS table, in-frame sequences only. Its copies lack some clones; in the studies checked, an unresolved V gene accounts for under half of them, and the cause for the rest is not known. V and J calls and clone size come straight from that table; D and trimming were deduced from the DNA. This sample is represented by about 140,000 clones; approximately 80% of them were singletons. In total, the top ten clones hold 1.5% to 2% of the sample.

Enrolling through a virtual design, the prospective study's participants ranged in age from roughly 18 to 89 years and lived across around 25 United States geographic areas. To assign participants to cohorts, the prospective study relied on clinical history that participants themselves reported in a screening survey and a study questionnaire. Exposed participants had been in contact with someone with a PCR-confirmed or clinician-diagnosed COVID-19 case within 2 weeks of study entry. In the prospective study, mobile phlebotomists collected whole blood, serum and a nasopharyngeal or oropharyngeal swab from each participant. Participants in the prospective study had the option to provide additional blood draws and questionnaires over an approximately 2-month period. Blood samples from the prospective study were shipped frozen or at room temperature prior to DNA extraction.

The rearrangement joined TRBV15 to TRBJ1-1; D gene: possibly TRBD1, on 5 matching bases. Sequencing used PBMCs or T cells enriched from blood (not recorded which). The receptor's source is a woman under 30 who had been exposed to COVID-19. This receptor carries the CDR3 CATSRQGSTEAFF. Here is the DNA: TGTGCCACCAGCAGACAGGGAAGCACTGAAGCTTTCTTT.